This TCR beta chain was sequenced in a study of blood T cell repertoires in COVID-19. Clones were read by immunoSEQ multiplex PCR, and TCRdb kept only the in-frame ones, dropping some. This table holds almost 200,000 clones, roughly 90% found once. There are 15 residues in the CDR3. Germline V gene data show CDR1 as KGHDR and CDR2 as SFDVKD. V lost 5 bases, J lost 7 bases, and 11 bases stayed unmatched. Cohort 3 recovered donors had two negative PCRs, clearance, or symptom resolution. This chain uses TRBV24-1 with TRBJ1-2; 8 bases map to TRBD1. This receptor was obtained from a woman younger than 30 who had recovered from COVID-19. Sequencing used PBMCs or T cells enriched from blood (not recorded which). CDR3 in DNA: TGTGCCACCAGTGCCGGGACAGGTGGGACTCGTGGCTACACCTTC. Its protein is CATSAGTGGTRGYTF.